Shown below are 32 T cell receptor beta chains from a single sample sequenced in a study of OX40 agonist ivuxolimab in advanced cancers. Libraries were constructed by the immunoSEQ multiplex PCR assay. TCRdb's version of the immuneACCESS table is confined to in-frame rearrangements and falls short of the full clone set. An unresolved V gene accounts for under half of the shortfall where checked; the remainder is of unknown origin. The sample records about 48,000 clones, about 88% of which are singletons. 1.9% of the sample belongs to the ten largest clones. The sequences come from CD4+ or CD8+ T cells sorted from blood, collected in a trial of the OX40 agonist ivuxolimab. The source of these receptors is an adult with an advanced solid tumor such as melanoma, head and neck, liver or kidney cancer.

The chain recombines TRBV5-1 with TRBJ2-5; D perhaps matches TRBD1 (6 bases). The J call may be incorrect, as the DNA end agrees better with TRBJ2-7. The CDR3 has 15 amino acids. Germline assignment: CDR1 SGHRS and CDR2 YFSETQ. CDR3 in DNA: TGCGCCAGCAGCTCATCGGACAGAAGGGTCTACGAGCAGTACTTC. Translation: CASSSSDRRVYEQYF.

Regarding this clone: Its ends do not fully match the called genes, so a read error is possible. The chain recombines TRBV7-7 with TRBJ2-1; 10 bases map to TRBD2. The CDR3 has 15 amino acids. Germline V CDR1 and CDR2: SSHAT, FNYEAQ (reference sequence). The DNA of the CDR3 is TGTGCCAGCGGCTTAGGACTAGCGGCGAACAATGAGCAGTTCTTC. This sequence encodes CASGLGLAANNEQFF.

The CDR3 loop is CASRLALVPKIVGYNEQFF. The CDR3, as DNA: TGTGCAAGTCGCTTAGCGCTTGTCCCTAAAATTGTAGGGTACAATGAGCAGTTCTTC. V gene TRBV12-2 combines with J gene TRBJ2-1. TRBV12-2 is marked as a pseudogene. CDR3 length equals 19 residues.

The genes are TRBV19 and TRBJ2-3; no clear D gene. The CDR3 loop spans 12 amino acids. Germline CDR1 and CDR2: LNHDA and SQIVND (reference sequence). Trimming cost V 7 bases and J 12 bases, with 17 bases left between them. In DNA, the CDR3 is TGTGCCAGTACCGAACCGGCCGGATTCCAGTATTTT. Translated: CASTEPAGFQYF.

The CDR3 is CAVLGQGGEAFF. The CDR3 DNA follows: TGTGCCGTACTAGGACAGGGGGGAGAAGCTTTCTTT. This chain joins TRBV10-3 and TRBJ1-1; 10 bases are shared with TRBD1. This CDR3 is built from 12 residues. Germline CDR1 reads ENHRY; CDR2 reads SYGVKD. Trimming took 11 bases from V and 8 from J; bases not matched to a gene: 8.

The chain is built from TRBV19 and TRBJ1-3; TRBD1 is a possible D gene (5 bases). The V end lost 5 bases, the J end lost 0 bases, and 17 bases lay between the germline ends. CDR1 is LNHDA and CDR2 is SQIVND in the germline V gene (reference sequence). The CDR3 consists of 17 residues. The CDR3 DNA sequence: TGTGCCAGTAGTCGTCCCGGGACGGTTGTCTCTGGAAACACCATATATTTT. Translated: CASSRPGTVVSGNTIYF.

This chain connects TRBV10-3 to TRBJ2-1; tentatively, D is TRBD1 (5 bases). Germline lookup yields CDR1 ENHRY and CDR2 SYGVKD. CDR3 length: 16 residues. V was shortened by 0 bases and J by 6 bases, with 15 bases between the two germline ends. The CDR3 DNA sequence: TGTGCCATCAGTGAGTCAAGGGGTTCGGTCAGCAATGAGCAGTTCTTC. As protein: CAISESRGSVSNEQFF.

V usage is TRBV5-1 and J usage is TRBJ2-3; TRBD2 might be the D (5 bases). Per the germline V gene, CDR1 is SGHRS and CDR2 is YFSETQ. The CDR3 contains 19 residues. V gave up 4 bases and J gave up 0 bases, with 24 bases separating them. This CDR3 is CASSLSPGRVTSSTDTQYF. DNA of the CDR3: TGCGCCAGCAGCCTTTCACCGGGAAGAGTAACGTCTAGCACAGATACGCAGTATTTT.

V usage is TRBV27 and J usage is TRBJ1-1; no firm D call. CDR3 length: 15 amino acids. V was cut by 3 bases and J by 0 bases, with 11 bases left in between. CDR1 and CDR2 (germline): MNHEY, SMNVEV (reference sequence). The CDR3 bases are TGTGCCAGCAGTTTTCAGGCCCAAATGAACACTGAAGCTTTCTTT. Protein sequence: CASSFQAQMNTEAFF.

CDR3 nucleotide sequence: TGTGCCATCAGTGATAAGGGCTCACCCCTCCACTTT. This codes for CAISDKGSPLHF. The V call is TRBV10-3, the J call TRBJ1-6; D remains unclear. This CDR3 is 12 amino acids long. The germline V gene encodes CDR1 ENHRY and CDR2 SYGVKD. V lost 3 bases, J lost 10 bases, and 7 bases lay in between.

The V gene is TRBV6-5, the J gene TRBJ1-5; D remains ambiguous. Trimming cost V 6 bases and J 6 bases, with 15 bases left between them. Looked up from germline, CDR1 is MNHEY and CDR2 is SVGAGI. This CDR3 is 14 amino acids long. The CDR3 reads CASRPADEAQPQHF. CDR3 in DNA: TGTGCCAGCAGACCGGCCGACGAGGCTCAGCCCCAGCATTTT.

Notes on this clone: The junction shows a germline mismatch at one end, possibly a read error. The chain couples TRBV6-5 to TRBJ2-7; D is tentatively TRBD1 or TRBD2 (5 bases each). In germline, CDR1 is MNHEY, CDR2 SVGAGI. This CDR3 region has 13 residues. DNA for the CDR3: TGTGCCAGCAGTTACTCGATATGGGGGACGTACAATTTC. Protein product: CASSYSIWGTYNF.

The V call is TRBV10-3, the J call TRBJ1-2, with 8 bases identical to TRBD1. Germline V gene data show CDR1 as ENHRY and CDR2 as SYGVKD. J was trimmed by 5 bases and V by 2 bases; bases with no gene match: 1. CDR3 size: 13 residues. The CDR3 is CAISEGQGYGYTF. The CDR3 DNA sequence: TGTGCCATCAGTGAGGGACAGGGATATGGCTACACCTTC.

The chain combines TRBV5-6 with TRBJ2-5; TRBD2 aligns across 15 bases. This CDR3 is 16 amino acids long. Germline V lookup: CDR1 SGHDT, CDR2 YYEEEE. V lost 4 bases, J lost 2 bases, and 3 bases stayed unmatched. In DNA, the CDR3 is TGTGCCAGCAGCCCCGGACTAGCGGGAGGGCAAGAGACCCAGTACTTC. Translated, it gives CASSPGLAGGQETQYF.

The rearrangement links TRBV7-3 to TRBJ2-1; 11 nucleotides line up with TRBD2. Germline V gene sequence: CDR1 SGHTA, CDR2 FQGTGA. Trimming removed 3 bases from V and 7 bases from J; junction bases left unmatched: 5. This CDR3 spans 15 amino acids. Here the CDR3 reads CASSFMASGRNEQFF. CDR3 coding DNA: TGTGCCAGCAGCTTCATGGCTAGCGGGAGGAATGAGCAGTTCTTC.

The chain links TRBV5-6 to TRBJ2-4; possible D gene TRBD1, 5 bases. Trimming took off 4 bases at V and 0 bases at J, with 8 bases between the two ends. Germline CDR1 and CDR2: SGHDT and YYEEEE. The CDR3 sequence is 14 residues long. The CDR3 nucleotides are TGTGCCAGCAGCAGGACAACAGCCAAAAACATTCAGTACTTC. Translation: CASSRTTAKNIQYF.

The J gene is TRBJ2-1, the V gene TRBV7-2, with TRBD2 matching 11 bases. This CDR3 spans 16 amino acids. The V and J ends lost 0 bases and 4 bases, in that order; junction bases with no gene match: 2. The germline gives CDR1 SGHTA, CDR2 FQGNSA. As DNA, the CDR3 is TGTGCCAGCAGCTTAGCTGGGACTAGCGGTTACAATGAGCAGTTCTTC. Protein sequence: CASSLAGTSGYNEQFF.

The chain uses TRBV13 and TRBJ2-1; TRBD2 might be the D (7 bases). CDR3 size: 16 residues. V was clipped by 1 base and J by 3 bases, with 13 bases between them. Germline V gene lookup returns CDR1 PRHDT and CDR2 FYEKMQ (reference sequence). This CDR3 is CASSLDRGAGYNEQFF. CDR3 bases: TGTGCCAGCAGCTTAGATCGGGGGGCGGGCTACAATGAGCAGTTCTTC.

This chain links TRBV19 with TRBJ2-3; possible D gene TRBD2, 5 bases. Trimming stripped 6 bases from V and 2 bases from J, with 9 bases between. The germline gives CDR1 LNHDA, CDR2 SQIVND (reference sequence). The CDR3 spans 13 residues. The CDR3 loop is CASSSSPTDTQYF. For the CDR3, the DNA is TGTGCCAGTAGCTCTAGCCCCACAGATACGCAGTATTTT.

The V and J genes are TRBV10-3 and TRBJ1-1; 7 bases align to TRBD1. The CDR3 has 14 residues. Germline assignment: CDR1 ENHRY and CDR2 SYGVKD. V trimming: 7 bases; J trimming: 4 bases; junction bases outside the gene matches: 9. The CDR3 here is CAITEQGRGTEAFF. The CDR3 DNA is TGTGCCATCACGGAACAGGGGAGGGGCACTGAAGCTTTCTTT.

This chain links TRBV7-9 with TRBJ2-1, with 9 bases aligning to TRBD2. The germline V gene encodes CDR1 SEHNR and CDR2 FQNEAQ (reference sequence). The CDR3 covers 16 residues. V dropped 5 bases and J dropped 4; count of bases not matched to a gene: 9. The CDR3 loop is CASSPRTSVLYNEQFF. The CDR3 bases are TGTGCCAGCAGCCCTCGGACTAGCGTCTTGTACAATGAGCAGTTCTTC.

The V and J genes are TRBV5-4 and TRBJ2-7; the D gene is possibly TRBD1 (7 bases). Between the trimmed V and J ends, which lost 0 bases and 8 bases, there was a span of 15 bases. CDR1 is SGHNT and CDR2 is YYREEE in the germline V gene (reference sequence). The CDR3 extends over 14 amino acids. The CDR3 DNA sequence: TGTGCCAGCAGCTTGGGCGGGACAGCTTACCAGCAGTACTTC. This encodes CASSLGGTAYQQYF.

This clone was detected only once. The CDR3 nucleotides read TGTGCCACCGGTGAGTGTGTAAACACCATATATTTT. It specifies CATGECVNTIYF. The chain has TRBV15 and TRBJ1-3, with no clear D. Germline V gene lookup returns CDR1 LNHNV and CDR2 YYDKDF (reference sequence). V was pared by 8 bases and J by 6 bases, with 11 bases between. This CDR3 is 12 amino acids long.

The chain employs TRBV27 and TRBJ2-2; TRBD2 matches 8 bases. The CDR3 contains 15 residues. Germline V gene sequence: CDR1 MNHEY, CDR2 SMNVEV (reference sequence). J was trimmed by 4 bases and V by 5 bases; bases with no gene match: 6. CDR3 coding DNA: TGTGCCAGCAGTCCCGGGGGGACTAGCACCGGGGAGCTGTTTTTT. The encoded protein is CASSPGGTSTGELFF.

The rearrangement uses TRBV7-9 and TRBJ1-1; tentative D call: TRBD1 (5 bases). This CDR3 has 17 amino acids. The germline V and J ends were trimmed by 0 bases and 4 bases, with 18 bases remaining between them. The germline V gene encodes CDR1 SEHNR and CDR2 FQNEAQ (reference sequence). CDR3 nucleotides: TGTGCCAGCAGCTTAGCATCCATAGGGACCGCCAGCACTGAAGCTTTCTTT. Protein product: CASSLASIGTASTEAFF. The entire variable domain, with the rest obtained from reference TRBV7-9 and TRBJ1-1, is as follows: DTGVSQNPRHKITKRGQNVTFRCDPISEHNRLYWYRQTLGQGPEFLTYFQNEAQLEKSRLLSDRFSAERPKGSFSTLEIQRTEQGDSAMYLCASSLASIGTASTEAFFGQGTRLTVV.

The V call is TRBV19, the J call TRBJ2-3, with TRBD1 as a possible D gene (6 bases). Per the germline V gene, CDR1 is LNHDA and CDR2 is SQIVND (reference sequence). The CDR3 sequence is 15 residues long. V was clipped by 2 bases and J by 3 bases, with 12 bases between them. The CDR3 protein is CASSILGAQTDTQYF. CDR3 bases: TGTGCCAGTAGTATATTGGGGGCGCAGACAGATACGCAGTATTTT.

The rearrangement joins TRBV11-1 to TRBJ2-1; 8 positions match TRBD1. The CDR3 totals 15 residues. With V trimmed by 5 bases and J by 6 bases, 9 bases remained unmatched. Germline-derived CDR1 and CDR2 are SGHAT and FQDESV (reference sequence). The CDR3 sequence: CASSLTGTGGNEQFF. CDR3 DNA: TGTGCCAGCAGCCTTACCGGGACAGGAGGCAATGAGCAGTTCTTC.

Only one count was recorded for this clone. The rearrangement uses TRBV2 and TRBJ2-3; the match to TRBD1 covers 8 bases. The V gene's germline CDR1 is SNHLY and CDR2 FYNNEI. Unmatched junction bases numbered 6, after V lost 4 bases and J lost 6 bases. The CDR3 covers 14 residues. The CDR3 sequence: CASSVQGARDTQYF. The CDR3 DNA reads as TGTGCCAGCAGTGTTCAGGGGGCCCGGGATACGCAGTATTTT.

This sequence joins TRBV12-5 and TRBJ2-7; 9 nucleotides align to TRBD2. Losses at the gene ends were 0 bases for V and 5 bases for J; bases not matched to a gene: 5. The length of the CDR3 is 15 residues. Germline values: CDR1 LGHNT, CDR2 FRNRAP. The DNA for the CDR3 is TGTGCTAGTGGTTTGGTAAGCGGGAGGTTGGACGAGCAGTACTTC. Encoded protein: CASGLVSGRLDEQYF. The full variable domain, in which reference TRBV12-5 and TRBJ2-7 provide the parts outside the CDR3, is DARVTQTPRHKVTEMGQEVTMRCQPILGHNTVFWYRQTMMQGLELLAYFRNRAPLDDSGMPKDRFSAEMPDATLATLKIQPSEPRDSAVYFCASGLVSGRLDEQYFGPGTRLTVT.

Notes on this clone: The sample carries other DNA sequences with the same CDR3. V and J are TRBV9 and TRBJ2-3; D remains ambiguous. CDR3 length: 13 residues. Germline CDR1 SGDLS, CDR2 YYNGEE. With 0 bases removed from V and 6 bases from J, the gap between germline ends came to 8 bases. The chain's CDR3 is CASSVAVADTQYF. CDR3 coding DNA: TGTGCCAGCAGCGTAGCTGTGGCGGATACGCAGTATTTT.

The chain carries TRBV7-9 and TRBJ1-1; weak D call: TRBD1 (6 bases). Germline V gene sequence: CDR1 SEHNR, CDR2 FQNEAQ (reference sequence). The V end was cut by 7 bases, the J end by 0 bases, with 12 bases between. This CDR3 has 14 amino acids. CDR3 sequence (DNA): TGTGCCAGCAACATCGAGGGGGTGAACACTGAAGCTTTCTTT. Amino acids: CASNIEGVNTEAFF.

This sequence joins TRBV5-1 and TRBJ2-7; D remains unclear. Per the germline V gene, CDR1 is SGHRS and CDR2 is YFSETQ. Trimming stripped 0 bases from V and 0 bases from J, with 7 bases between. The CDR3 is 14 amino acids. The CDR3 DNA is TGCGCCAGCAGCTTGGCTGAGGTCTCCTACGAGCAGTACTTC. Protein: CASSLAEVSYEQYF. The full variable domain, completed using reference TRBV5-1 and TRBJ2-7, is KAGVTQTPRYLIKTRGQQVTLSCSPISGHRSVSWYQQTPGQGLQFLFEYFSETQRNKGNFPGRFSGRQFSNSRSEMNVSTLELGDSALYLCASSLAEVSYEQYFGPGTRLTVT.